Below, one T cell receptor (beta chain) is given with its context. The same CDR3 is also encoded by other DNA sequences in this sample. Participant age was 18 to 89 years, and participants resided in 24 US areas. Cohort placement rested on clinical history that participants reported themselves. The study counted Cohort 3 donors as recovered given two negative PCRs, clearance, or symptom resolution. The sample originates from a study of blood T cell repertoires in COVID-19. Study as a whole: Sample material is recorded as cDNA or gDNA derived from T cells, B-cell-depleted T cells, or PBMCs.

Trimming took off 0 bases at V and 2 bases at J, with 5 bases between the two ends. Germline V gene data show CDR1 as SGHNT and CDR2 as YYREEE (reference sequence). This CDR3 has 13 residues. Sequenced by immunoSEQ multiplex PCR; TCRdb stores in-frame clones only, minus some. The table shows roughly 350,000 clones, with more than 90% occurring only once. This chain links TRBV5-4 with TRBJ1-2, with no clear D. The sequence derives from a woman aged 25-40 years who had recovered from COVID-19. The sample was PBMCs or T cells enriched from blood (not recorded which). CDR3 loop: CASSLDRNYGYTF. CDR3 sequence (DNA): TGTGCCAGCAGCTTGGACAGAAACTATGGCTACACCTTC.